This T cell receptor beta chain was found in a study of cytomegalovirus exposure and HLA in healthy donors. Study-level background: Of 398 genotyped donors, roughly 80% clustered with self-reported Caucasian donors.

General study findings and limits: Rarity characterized most TCR sequences, yet some public TCRs appeared in many donors.

As regards this clone: Its antigen is undetermined.

PCR amplification relied on 60 Vbeta primers (plus 13 Jbeta primers). Libraries were prepared by immunoSEQ multiplex PCR; TCRdb keeps only in-frame clonotypes and omits some of them. The data show 100,000 to 150,000 clones, roughly 82% seen once. The germline CDR1 and CDR2 sequences are SGDLS and YYNGEE. This CDR3 has 15 residues. V was pared by 6 bases and J by 5 bases, with 10 bases of the junction left unmatched. V gene TRBV9 combines with J gene TRBJ2-2, with 7 bases identical to TRBD1. This sequence originates from a woman in her sixties or seventies in good health and CMV-seropositive. Sequenced sample: PBMCs. CDR3 sequence reads: CASNPTGLTTGELFF. The CDR3 DNA reads as TGTGCCAGCAACCCGACAGGGCTAACTACCGGGGAGCTGTTTTTT. Complete variable domain (other parts from reference TRBV9 and TRBJ2-2): DSGVTQTPKHLITATGQRVTLRCSPRSGDLSVYWYQQSLDQGLQFLIQYYNGEERAKGNILERFSAQQFPDLHSELNLSSLELGDSALYFCASNPTGLTTGELFFGEGSRLTVL.